This is a list of T cell receptor beta chains from one sample in a study of beta chain features in type 1 diabetes. Clones were read by immunoSEQ multiplex PCR, and TCRdb kept only the in-frame ones, dropping some. The data hold approximately 600,000 clones, with over 10% observed a single time. The specimen was naive CD4+ T cells from blood. The receptors come from a man aged 25 to 45 with type 1 diabetes. Each CDR3 is given with its conserved first and last residue. The D gene is left open where the match is weak. For some rows the clone size is stated as once, few or many, or as a class when expanded; others skip it.

>TRBV25-1|TRBJ1-2|TRBD1|-
TGTGCCAGCAGTGACAGAGTCACAGGGGTGAGCGGCTACACCTTC
CASSDRVTGVSGYTF
>TRBV11-2|TRBJ1-4|-|-
TGTGCCAGCAGTTCTCATGGGAGTGAAAAACTGTTTTTT
CASSSHGSEKLFF
>TRBV2|TRBJ2-7|-|few
TGTGCCAGCAGTATACGTACAGGGAACTCCTACGAGCAGTACTTC
CASSIRTGNSYEQYF
>TRBV7-9|TRBJ2-7|-|-
TGTGCCAGGGCCGAACTCTACGAGCAGTACTTC
CARAELYEQYF
>TRBV7-2|TRBJ2-5|-|-
TGTGCCAGCAGCTTAGCCGACCGGAATGTAGAGTACTTC
CASSLADRNVEYF
>TRBV9|TRBJ2-3|-|-
TGTGCCAGCAGCCCGAGCGGGGGACAGGGCCCAGATACGCAGTATTTT
CASSPSGGQGPDTQYF
>TRBV29-1|TRBJ2-3|TRBD2|few
TGCAGCGCGGGGGGGCCTGCAGATACGCAGTATTTT
CSAGGPADTQYF
>TRBV27|TRBJ2-2|-|few
TGTGCCAGCAGTACCCTGGACAACACCGGGGAGCTGTTTTTT
CASSTLDNTGELFF
>TRBV13|TRBJ1-1|-|-
TGTGCCAGCTACCCCCGGGAGGCTTACACTGAAGCTTTCTTT
CASYPREAYTEAFF
>TRBV7-8|TRBJ2-3|TRBD1|few
TGTGCCAGCAGCTTAGCCGGGACAGGGAACACAGATACGCAGTATTTT
CASSLAGTGNTDTQYF
>TRBV14|TRBJ2-5|-|few
TGTGCCAGCAGCCCCCAGGGTTGGGAGACCCAGTACTTC
CASSPQGWETQYF
>TRBV7-2|TRBJ2-1|TRBD1|-
TGTGCCACGAGGCCGGGACAGGTCGCGAATGAGCAGTTCTTC
CATRPGQVANEQFF
>TRBV4-1|TRBJ1-5|-|few
TGCGCCAGCAGCCAGCAGGGTAGCAATCAGCCCCAGCATTTT
CASSQQGSNQPQHF
>TRBV6-5|TRBJ2-7|-|-
TGTGCCAGCAGTTCGCAGGGTAACGAGCAGTACTTC
CASSSQGNEQYF
>TRBV14|TRBJ2-5|-|-
TGTGCCAGCAGCCCCGATGGGGCACTATCTAAAGAGACCCAGTACTTC
CASSPDGALSKETQYF
>TRBV11-2|TRBJ2-7|-|-
TGTGCCAGCAGCTTATTGCTTCCTCCAGAATACGAGCAGTACTTC
CASSLLLPPEYEQYF
>TRBV27|TRBJ2-7|TRBD2|-
TGTGCCAGCAGTTTCTCCGGGGGGTACGAGCAGTACTTC
CASSFSGGYEQYF
>TRBV7-8|TRBJ2-4|-|-
TGTGCCAGCAGCTCACAGGGAATGGAGAACATTCAGTACTTC
CASSSQGMENIQYF
>TRBV9|TRBJ2-1|TRBD1|-
TGTGCCAGCAGCGGACAGGGCCACTACAATGAGCAGTTCTTC
CASSGQGHYNEQFF
>TRBV27|TRBJ2-5|TRBD2|few
TGTGCCAGCAGGCACCTACCGGGACTAGCGGGACGAGGGGAGACCCAGTACTTC
CASRHLPGLAGRGETQYF
>TRBV11-2|TRBJ2-3|-|-
TGTGCCAGCAGCTTAGGGTGGGCCGGGGATACGCAGTATTTT
CASSLGWAGDTQYF
>TRBV7-2|TRBJ2-5|-|-
TGTGCCAGCAGCTTAAACGCCGGGGGCAGAGCGGAGACCCAGTACTTC
CASSLNAGGRAETQYF
>TRBV19|TRBJ1-5|-|few
TGTGCCAGTTGTTGCCCCCGAGAGGCCGAGTGGGGGAATCAGCCCCAGCATTTT
CASCCPREAEWGNQPQHF
>TRBV7-2|TRBJ1-2|TRBD1|few
TGTGCCAGCAGCCGCTCGGGACAGCCCCACTACACCTTC
CASSRSGQPHYTF
>TRBV19|TRBJ1-2|-|-
TGTGCCAGTAGTATCGACAGGTCCTATAGCTACACCTTC
CASSIDRSYSYTF
>TRBV4-3|TRBJ2-7|-|few
TGCGCCAGCAGCCAAGATAGGCCGGGCTCCTACGAGCAGTACTTC
CASSQDRPGSYEQYF
>TRBV7-9|TRBJ2-5|-|few
TGTGCCAGCAGCTCGAGAGGGGAGGTCGGGACCCAGTACTTC
CASSSRGEVGTQYF
>TRBV4-3|TRBJ2-5|-|-
TGCGCCAGCAGCCAAGCGTTTGACGGCAGGATGACCCAGTACTTC
CASSQAFDGRMTQYF
>TRBV5-1|TRBJ1-4|-|-
TGCGCCAGCAGCTTGACTGCAACTAATGAAAAACTGTTTTTT
CASSLTATNEKLFF
>TRBV7-9|TRBJ1-1|TRBD1|-
TGTGCCAGCAGCTCTCAGGGGGTGAACACTGAAGCTTTCTTT
CASSSQGVNTEAFF
>TRBV28|TRBJ2-7|-|-
TGTGCCAGTGGCCCATCCTACGAGCAGTACTTC
CASGPSYEQYF
>TRBV25-1|TRBJ1-4|-|few
TGTGCCAGCAGTGAAGCACAGGGAGCAAATGAAAAACTGTTTTTT
CASSEAQGANEKLFF
>TRBV6-5|TRBJ1-4|TRBD1|-
TGTGCCAGCAGTGCCGGGACAGGGGATGAAAAACTGTTTTTT
CASSAGTGDEKLFF
>TRBV5-1|TRBJ2-7|TRBD1|few
TGCGCCAGCAGCTTAGGACAGGGTCTGACCTACGAGCAGTACTTC
CASSLGQGLTYEQYF
>TRBV5-1|TRBJ2-5|-|few
TGCGCCAGCAGCTTGCCGTCCGTCGGAGAGACCCAGTACTTC
CASSLPSVGETQYF
>TRBV5-4|TRBJ1-2|-|-
TGTGCCAGCAGCTCGGGATCTAACTATGGCTACACCTTC
CASSSGSNYGYTF
>TRBV6-5|TRBJ2-3|-|once
TGTGCCAGCAGCCGCCGGATGAGAGATACGCAGTATTTT
CASSRRMRDTQYF
>TRBV9|TRBJ1-3|-|few
TGTGCCAGCAGACCTCAGGATGCTGGAAACACCATATATTTT
CASRPQDAGNTIYF
>TRBV5-6|TRBJ1-1|-|-
TGTGCCAGCAGCTCGGAGTCCACTGAAGCTTTCTTT
CASSSESTEAFF
>TRBV2|TRBJ2-2|TRBD1|-
TGTGCCAGCACAGGGACAGGGGTCACCGGGGAGCTGTTTTTT
CASTGTGVTGELFF
>TRBV27|TRBJ2-3|TRBD2|-
TGTGCCAGCAGTTGGGGACTAGCCAGCACAGATACGCAGTATTTT
CASSWGLASTDTQYF